The 19 T cell receptor beta chains given below trace back to one sample, sequenced in a study of T cell repertoires in ileal Crohn's disease. Only in-frame clones appear in the TCRdb table, and some are missing; sequencing was by immunoSEQ multiplex PCR. In the table there are around 6,200 clones, around 75% of which are singletons. The source material was ileal tissue. These receptor sequences come from an adult with Crohn's disease.

The chain employs TRBV2 and TRBJ1-2, with TRBD1 as a possible D gene (6 bases). Germline V gene lookup returns CDR1 SNHLY and CDR2 FYNNEI. The CDR3 totals 11 residues. V dropped 11 bases and J dropped 7 bases, with 14 bases sitting between them. The CDR3 spells CAGQGGSGYTF. The CDR3 DNA reads as TGTGCCGGTCAAGGGGGTTCTGGCTACACCTTC.

The chain recombines TRBV29-1 with TRBJ1-2, with D maybe TRBD1 (6 bases). This CDR3 spans 13 amino acids. Germline CDR1 and CDR2: SQVTM and ANQGSEA. V was shortened by 7 bases and J by 4 bases, with 16 bases between the two germline ends. The CDR3 protein is CSAPGAVAYGYTF. The CDR3 nucleotides read TGCAGCGCCCCAGGGGCGGTGGCCTATGGCTACACCTTC.

This chain joins TRBV4-3 and TRBJ2-7; D possibly corresponds to TRBD2 (5 bases). The germline V gene has CDR1 LGHNA and CDR2 YSLEER. This CDR3 has 14 amino acids. V lost 0 bases and J lost 6, with 12 bases in between. The CDR3 here is CASSQEGLAGEQYF. Here the CDR3 DNA reads TGCGCCAGCAGCCAAGAGGGTCTAGCTGGCGAGCAGTACTTC.

This clone has just a few counts. The chain links TRBV6-5 to TRBJ2-7; D remains ambiguous. The CDR3 length is 11 residues. Germline V lookup: CDR1 MNHEY, CDR2 SVGAGI. Trimming pared 8 bases from V and 7 bases from J, leaving 12 bases between. The CDR3 DNA is TGTGCCAGCTTACGTGTCCGGGAGCAGTACTTC. This codes for CASLRVREQYF.

The chain recombines TRBV5-4 with TRBJ2-5; a weak D match, TRBD1 (5 bases). Trimming stripped 7 bases from V and 5 bases from J, with 18 bases between. Germline values: CDR1 SGHNT, CDR2 YYREEE (reference sequence). This CDR3 comprises 14 residues. The chain's CDR3 is CASARTGAVETQYF. CDR3 bases: TGTGCCAGCGCCCGAACTGGGGCCGTTGAGACCCAGTACTTC.

The V and J genes are TRBV4-1 and TRBJ1-1; 7 nucleotides agree with TRBD1. Per the germline V gene, CDR1 is MGHRA and CDR2 is YSYEKL. The length of the CDR3 is 14 residues. The V segment lost 4 bases and the J segment 2 bases; nucleotides outside the gene matches: 4. CDR3 residues: CASSPWDSNTEAFF. In DNA form, the CDR3 reads TGCGCCAGCAGCCCCTGGGACAGCAACACTGAAGCTTTCTTT.

The rearrangement uses TRBV6-6 and TRBJ2-2, with D perhaps TRBD1 (6 bases). The CDR3 runs to 16 residues. V was cut by 6 bases and J by 0 bases, with 14 bases left in between. CDR1 is MNHNY and CDR2 is SVGAGI in the germline V gene (reference sequence). The CDR3 DNA reads as TGTGCCAGCAGGTCCGGGACACATGCGAACACCGGGGAGCTGTTTTTT. Translation: CASRSGTHANTGELFF.

The chain carries TRBV28 and TRBJ2-1; 9 bases map to TRBD2. With V trimmed by 5 bases and J by 8 bases, 13 bases remained unmatched. Per germline, CDR1 MDHEN and CDR2 SYDVKM. This CDR3 has 16 residues. In DNA, the CDR3 is TGTGCCAGCAGTGCCCTTCTTGCGGGAGGGTATCATGAGCAGTTCTTC. Translated, it gives CASSALLAGGYHEQFF. The full variable domain, its missing parts supplied by reference TRBV28 and TRBJ2-1, is DVKVTQSSRYLVKRTGEKVFLECVQDMDHENMFWYRQDPGLGLRLIYFSYDVKMKEKGDIPEGYSVSREKKERFSLILESASTNQTSMYLCASSALLAGGYHEQFFGPGTRLTVL.

This chain joins TRBV19 and TRBJ2-1, with 7 bases lining up with TRBD1. Trimming removed 6 bases from V and 5 bases from J; junction bases left unmatched: 4. Germline V lookup: CDR1 LNHDA, CDR2 SQIVND (reference sequence). The CDR3 has 13 amino acids. The DNA of the CDR3 is TGTGCCAGTAGGGAGACAGGGCACAATGAGCAGTTCTTC. Amino acid sequence: CASRETGHNEQFF.

The gene calls are TRBV15 and TRBJ1-2; 9 bases map to TRBD1. With 3 bases clipped from V and 4 bases from J, the junction kept 6 bases outside the gene matches. This CDR3 is 15 amino acids long. Per germline, CDR1 LNHNV and CDR2 YYDKDF (reference sequence). CDR3: CATSSRQGEGYGYTF. CDR3 sequence (DNA): TGTGCCACCAGCAGCCGACAGGGGGAAGGCTATGGCTACACCTTC.

The chain joins TRBV5-6 to TRBJ2-3; D is possibly TRBD1 (6 bases). V gave up 0 bases and J gave up 4 bases, with 9 bases separating them. The CDR3 has 14 residues. The germline V gene encodes CDR1 SGHDT and CDR2 YYEEEE. CDR3 nucleotide sequence: TGTGCCAGCAGCTTGGGGACAGTCGCAGATACGCAGTATTTT. It yields the protein CASSLGTVADTQYF.

Only one count was recorded for this clone. V usage is TRBV5-1 and J usage is TRBJ2-3, with TRBD2 identical over 14 bases. CDR1 SGHRS and CDR2 YFSETQ come from the germline V gene. V was pared by 4 bases and J by 4 bases, with 11 bases of the junction left unmatched. This CDR3 spans 18 amino acids. The CDR3 region is CASSLRLAGGPGADTQYF. The CDR3 coding sequence is TGCGCCAGCAGCCTCCGACTAGCGGGAGGGCCAGGGGCAGATACGCAGTATTTT.

The chain carries TRBV7-6 and TRBJ1-2; D may be TRBD1 (6 bases). This CDR3 is built from 16 residues. From germline, CDR1 is SGHVS and CDR2 FNYEAQ. V was shortened by 5 bases and J by 4 bases, with 20 bases between the two germline ends. The CDR3 DNA sequence: TGTGCCAGCAGCATTTCCCCGAGGGGGATCAGCTATGGCTACACCTTC. Encoded protein: CASSISPRGISYGYTF. The whole variable domain, filled in from reference TRBV7-6 and TRBJ1-2, reads GAGVSQSPRYKVTKRGQDVALRCDPISGHVSLYWYRQALGQGPEFLTYFNYEAQQDKSGLPNDRFSAERPEGSISTLTIQRTEQRDSAMYRCASSISPRGISYGYTFGSGTRLTVV.

V is TRBV5-6 and J is TRBJ2-1, with a weak D call TRBD2 (6 bases). CDR1 is SGHDT, CDR2 YYEEEE, per germline. The CDR3 extends over 14 amino acids. V was shortened by 6 bases and J by 5 bases, with 15 bases between the two germline ends. The CDR3 sequence is CASIRRGADNEQFF. DNA of the CDR3: TGTGCCAGCATCAGACGCGGGGCAGACAATGAGCAGTTCTTC. Filled out from reference TRBV5-6 and TRBJ2-1, the complete variable domain reads DAGVTQSPTHLIKTRGQQVTLRCSPKSGHDTVSWYQQALGQGPQFIFQYYEEEERQRGNFPDRFSGHQFPNYSSELNVNALLLGDSALYLCASIRRGADNEQFFGPGTRLTVL.

The rearrangement links TRBV5-1 to TRBJ1-2; TRBD1 might be the D (6 bases). There are 13 residues in the CDR3. Trimming pared 4 bases from V and 3 bases from J, leaving 10 bases between. The germline CDR1 and CDR2 sequences are SGHRS and YFSETQ. The CDR3 DNA is TGCGCCAGCAGCCCGGGACAACACTATGGCTACACCTTC. Residues: CASSPGQHYGYTF.

The chain carries TRBV28 and TRBJ1-5; D is uncertain. CDR3 length equals 16 residues. With 6 bases removed from V and 2 bases from J, the gap between germline ends came to 17 bases. Germline CDR1 and CDR2: MDHEN and SYDVKM. CDR3 sequence: CASSLTAGLGNQPQHF. The CDR3 region has the DNA TGTGCCAGCAGCTTAACGGCCGGGTTAGGCAATCAGCCCCAGCATTTT.

V and J are TRBV10-1 and TRBJ2-5; a possible D gene is TRBD2 (5 bases). Trimming removed 0 bases from V and 1 base from J, with 12 bases in between. The CDR3 loop spans 16 amino acids. CDR1 is WNHNN and CDR2 is SYGVQD in the germline V gene (reference sequence). The CDR3 loop reads CASSESPGKTQETQYF. As DNA, the CDR3 is TGCGCCAGCAGTGAGTCCCCCGGGAAGACCCAAGAGACCCAGTACTTC.

The chain couples TRBV5-4 to TRBJ1-2, with D perhaps TRBD1 (5 bases). CDR3 length equals 14 residues. With 4 bases removed from V and 4 bases from J, the gap between germline ends came to 14 bases. The germline V gene encodes CDR1 SGHNT and CDR2 YYREEE (reference sequence). DNA of the CDR3: TGTGCCAGCAGCCAAACCAGGGTTGGCTATGGCTACACCTTC. This codes for CASSQTRVGYGYTF.

This clone was counted once. The chain uses TRBV28 and TRBJ2-1; 11 bases agree with TRBD2. Germline CDR1 MDHEN, CDR2 SYDVKM. J was trimmed by 7 bases and V by 6 bases; bases with no gene match: 5. CDR3 length equals 14 residues. This CDR3 is CASSVAGGQNEQFF. CDR3 sequence (DNA): TGTGCCAGCAGCGTAGCGGGAGGGCAGAATGAGCAGTTCTTC.